A single TCR beta chain is shown here with its context. The antigen it binds to is not known. No clone much larger than this one lies a single base away; base qualities are absent. The germline V gene (reference sequence) supplies CDR1 DFQATT and CDR2 SNEGSKA. The CDR3 covers 12 residues, taking in both the cysteine and the phenylalanine. Just the 36-base CDR3 DNA is kept, in frame starting at base 1. For this chain, trimming is 4 bases at the V end and 7 bases at the J end, and the number of junction bases without a gene match is 5. The data were taken from a study of T cells after yellow fever vaccination (dated by TCRdb to between 2018 and 2021). Notes on the research overall: Libraries from fractions with low cell numbers were prepared with the SMART-Seq v4 Ultra Low Input RNA kit. Blood was drawn at multiple timepoints before and after primary and secondary immunization, with bulk PBMC replicates and cell subsets isolated. Two healthy male donors, one aged 18 to 30 and one aged 30 to 40 years, made up the cohort. To track T-cell clones before and after primary and booster YFV17D yellow fever vaccination, bulk TCR alpha and beta repertoires were sequenced longitudinally.

TCR cDNA was synthesized by 5'RACE template switching, which introduced a universal primer site and unique molecular identifiers. Priming for cDNA synthesis came from both the TCR alpha and TCR beta constant segments. Two PCR steps were used to amplify libraries, with sample barcodes and sequencing adapters being added in the second step. Sequencing of libraries was done on Illumina HiSeq 2500 (2x100 bp) or NovaSeq (2x150 bp). The original pipeline was this. MIGEC was used to demultiplex reads and collapse the reads into UMI consensus sequences, and MiXCR was used for V(D)J alignment. Vaccine-responding clonotypes were identified with edgeR using replicate PBMC samples, with FDR below 0.01 and a log2 fold change above 5 up to day 15 being required. Each bulk clonotype received a CD4 or CD8 identity based on whether the sequenced CD4 or CD8 repertoire contained that clonotype at higher abundance. The raw public reads went through TCRdb reprocessing: fastp at Q25, MiXCR clone calling, in-frame beta chains kept. When rows share a CDR3 protein, they turn into one entry using the most common DNA and genes. The V and J calls were not made by the authors but by TCRdb's processing. The table for this sample lists 110,000 to 150,000 distinct CDR3 sequences; under 7% of them were counted only once. The ten largest clones capture about 0.6% of the sample.

The treatment or condition label, read with the paper, signifies: live attenuated yellow fever vaccine strain. PBMCs were isolated from peripheral blood using a standard Ficoll-Paque protocol. Dynabeads CD4 and CD8 positive selection kits were used to isolate CD4 and CD8 T-cell fractions. TriZol was used to extract RNA from bulk PBMCs, CD4 and CD8 fractions, and dextramer-positive and dextramer-negative fractions. Beyond this particular receptor, the publication reports: A small fraction of clonotypes showed up in both the CD4 and CD8 compartments, probably as a result of convergent recombination. Most clones expanded after primary vaccination (about 95% of CD4 and around nine tenths of CD8) were re-detected after the booster, suggesting that broad memory maintenance occurred. Because abundant contaminating clonotypes from the bulk population could be contained in FACS-sorted repertoires, computational filtering was required. Because only a couple of donors were included in the study, the extent to which the findings can be generalized is limited. The secondary T-cell response was weaker than the primary response but faster, peaking on day 5 instead of day 15.

The sequence came from a man aged 25-40 years who received the YFV17D yellow fever vaccine. The sample here was CD4+ T cells sorted from PBMCs, taken 10 days after the yellow fever booster vaccination. The sequence joins TRBV20-1 to TRBJ1-2; 8 central bases correspond to TRBD1. CDR3 reads: CSATSDRVGYTF. The DNA sequence is as follows: TGCAGTGCTACCTCGGACAGGGTTGGCTACACCTTC.